The text below deals with one T cell receptor (beta chain). Its antigen is not known. V was shortened by 0 bases and J by 3 bases, with 10 bases between the two germline ends. Looked up from germline, CDR1 is MNHNY and CDR2 is SVGAGI (reference sequence). This CDR3 contains 15 residues. These data originate in a study of shared clonotypes between healthy human individuals. Selected positively for CCR7 and CD45RO-negative, naive CD8 cells excluded terminally differentiated effector memory CD45RA+ cells. Regarding the study as a whole: Having only a few donors restricted how much genetic and exposure-history diversity was captured. Estimated richness values were generally larger in naive subsets than in memory subsets. Among non-shared clonotypes, generation probabilities were lower than among those shared by all four donors.

Assay used: immunoSEQ multiplex PCR; TCRdb lists only in-frame clones, some missing. The sample includes just over 2,000,000 clones, 85% to 95% of them seen just once. This chain joins TRBV6-6 and TRBJ2-3; tentatively, D is TRBD2 (7 bases). Sequenced sample: naive CD8+ T cells sorted from blood. The TCR comes from a man aged 18-30 years in good health. CDR3 sequence: CASSYSRGATDTQYF. DNA for the CDR3: TGTGCCAGCAGTTACTCTCGGGGGGCAACAGATACGCAGTATTTT.